One T cell receptor beta chain is described in this entry. Its antigen specificity is not known. The CDR3 is cut off 3 residues early in the read; its end comes from the germline J gene. The V end gives up 8 bases and the J end 5 bases, leaving 6 bases in the junction not matched to a gene. The germline V gene supplies CDR1 WSHSY and CDR2 SAAADI. The CDR3 starts with the cysteine, ends with the phenylalanine, and has 14 residues. The 33 bases shown cover part of the CDR3, and their frame starts at base 1. Using the immunoSEQ assay, multiplex PCR amplified TCR beta CDR3 regions from an average of about 1.1 ug of genomic DNA per sample. The assay corrected primer bias using a complete synthetic TCR repertoire to establish an amplification baseline. Amplicons were sequenced on the Illumina platform. The original methods were these. Sequences were error-corrected by clustering with frequency ratios and a modified nearest-neighbor algorithm, then analyzed in the immunoSEQ Analyzer with IMGT gene definitions. At each rarefaction depth, TCR richness and evenness were averaged over 20 rarefaction repeats, and samples with fewer sequences than the depth were excluded. Wilcoxon rank sum tests with FDR correction were used to compare V, D and J gene relative abundances between the groups. Blinded duplicates gave an intraclass correlation of under 97% for TCR richness and an average of about 76% across 66 gene segments. The clones in this table, taken by TCRdb from immuneACCESS, are in-frame only. Not every clone is retained; where verified, under half of the shortfall comes from an unresolved V gene, and the cause of the rest is unknown. V and J calls and clone size come straight from that table; D and trimming were deduced from the DNA. The sample table includes around 21,000 clones. The ten largest account for 6% of the sample.

The sample is drawn from a study of T cells in women clearing cervical HPV infection (dated by TCRdb to the late 2010s). Concerning the study at large: Cases were 25 women with histologically confirmed HPV16-related CIN3 or worse, including 2 invasive cancers. The 20 to 25 controls were women who cleared a single incident HPV16 infection within 12 months without developing precancer or cancer. Blood from cases was collected at the visit where the lesion was first found, while blood from controls was collected once the infection could no longer be detected. Among cases, blood sampling came a median of roughly 150 days after lesion detection, with an interquartile range of about 85 to 200 days. Since HLA typing was available for only a few women, HLA type could not be ruled out as a confounder. An exploratory proof-of-principle case-control study, nested within the Guanacaste HPV Natural History Study in Costa Rica, was conducted to compare TCR repertoires across cervical HPV16 outcomes. Cases were matched to controls by age within five years and by the year the sample was collected. Median age was approximately 30 years in cases versus around 37 in controls, and baseline characteristics did not differ significantly. The parent cohort enrolled 10,049 women aged 18 or older in Guanacaste, Costa Rica, in about 1992 to 1994 and followed the women for around seven years. Five blinded duplicates per group were added as quality controls, giving some 60 samples: approximately 50 participants and roughly 10 replicates. The investigation overall reported the following: Because T-cell numbers per sample were unknown, differences in richness could reflect varying T-cell content rather than repertoire biology. CIN3+ cases had significantly higher TCR repertoire richness than controls across sequencing depths, but evenness did not differ between the groups. TRBV6-7 relative abundance was lower in cases than in controls (roughly 0.11% versus 0.16%; Bonferroni P = 0.0008). Random forest classifiers combining richness and V gene abundances distinguished cases from controls with an estimated AUC of about 0.79. Because of the cross-sectional design, the study could not determine whether the associations came before infection or resulted from infection, and neither effector/memory subsets nor HPV-specific T cells were isolated.

Every participant had a single incident cervical HPV16 infection, and women with prevalent HPV16 infections were excluded. Cervical HPV DNA was detected by MY09/MY11 PCR and genotyped by dot-blot hybridization. Roughly 16 mL of heparinized blood were centrifuged, and the buffy coat was split into aliquots, frozen at -30 degrees C, and then kept at -80 degrees C. Genomic DNA was extracted from buffy coat specimens using QIAGEN kits. The sequencing input was blood buffy coat. This TCR was recovered from a woman between 18 and 69 years old with a cervical HPV16 infection that either progressed to CIN3+ or cleared (not recorded which). Here the chain combines TRBV10-2 and TRBJ2-2; TRBD1 aligns with 9 central bases. CDR3 DNA (partial): TGCGCCAGCGGGAACAGGGGGCAAACCGGGGAG. Translated, it reads CASGNRGQTGE. From start to end, the CDR3 is CASGNRGQTGELFF.